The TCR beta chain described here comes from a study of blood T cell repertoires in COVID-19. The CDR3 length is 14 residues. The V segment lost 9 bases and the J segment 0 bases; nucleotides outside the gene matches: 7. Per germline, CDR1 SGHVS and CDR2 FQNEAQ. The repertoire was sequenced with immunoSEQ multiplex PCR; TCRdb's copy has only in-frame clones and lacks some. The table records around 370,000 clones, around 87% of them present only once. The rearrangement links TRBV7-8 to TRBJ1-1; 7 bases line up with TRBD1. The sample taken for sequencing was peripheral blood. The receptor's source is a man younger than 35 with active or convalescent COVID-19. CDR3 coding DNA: TGTGCCAGTTTTATACAGGGGATGAACACTGAAGCTTTCTTT. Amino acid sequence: CASFIQGMNTEAFF.